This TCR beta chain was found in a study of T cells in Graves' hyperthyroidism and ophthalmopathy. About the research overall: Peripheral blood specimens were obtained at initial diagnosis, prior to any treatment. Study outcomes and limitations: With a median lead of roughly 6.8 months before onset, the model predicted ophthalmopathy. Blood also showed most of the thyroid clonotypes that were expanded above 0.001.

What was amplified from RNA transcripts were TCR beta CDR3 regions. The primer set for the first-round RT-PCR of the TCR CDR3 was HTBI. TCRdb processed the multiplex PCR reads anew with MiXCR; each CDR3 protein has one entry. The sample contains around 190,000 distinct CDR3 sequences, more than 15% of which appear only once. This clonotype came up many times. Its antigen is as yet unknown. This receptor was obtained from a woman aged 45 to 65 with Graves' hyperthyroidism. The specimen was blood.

The CDR3 region is CASSVSARDTQYF. The CDR3 DNA reads TGTGCCAGCAGTGTTAGCGCCAGGGATACGCAGTATTTT. The V gene is TRBV2, the J gene TRBJ2-3; D perhaps matches TRBD2 (5 bases). Trimming shortened V by 4 bases and J by 6 bases, and 11 bases separated the two germline ends. This CDR3 comprises 13 residues. CDR1 is SNHLY and CDR2 is FYNNEI in the germline V gene.